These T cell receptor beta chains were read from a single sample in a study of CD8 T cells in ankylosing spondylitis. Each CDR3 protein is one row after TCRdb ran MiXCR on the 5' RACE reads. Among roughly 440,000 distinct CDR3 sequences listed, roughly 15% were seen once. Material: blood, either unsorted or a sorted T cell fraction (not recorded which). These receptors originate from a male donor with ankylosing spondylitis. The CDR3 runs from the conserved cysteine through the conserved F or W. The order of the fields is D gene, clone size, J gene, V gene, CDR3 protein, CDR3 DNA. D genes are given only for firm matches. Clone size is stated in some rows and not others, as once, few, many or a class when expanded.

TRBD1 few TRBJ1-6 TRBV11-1 CASSLGAGTGGSNSPLHF TGTGCCAGCAGCTTAGGCGCCGGGACAGGGGGCTCTAATTCACCCCTCCACTTT
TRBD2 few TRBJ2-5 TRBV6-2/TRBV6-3 CASSSPGTILQETQYF TGTGCCAGCAGTTCCCCCGGGACTATACTTCAAGAGACCCAGTACTTC
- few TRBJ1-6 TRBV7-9 CASSPTGQINSPLHF TGTGCCAGCAGCCCAACGGGACAAATTAATTCACCCCTCCACTTT
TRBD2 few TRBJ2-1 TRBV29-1 CSVEPLAGDNEQFF TGCAGCGTTGAACCTCTAGCGGGAGACAATGAGCAGTTCTTC
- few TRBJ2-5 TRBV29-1 CSVEDSPDRGGETQYF TGCAGCGTTGAAGATAGTCCTGACCGTGGGGGAGAGACCCAGTACTTC
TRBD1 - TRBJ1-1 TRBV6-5 CASSYTRTGIKAEAFF TGTGCCAGCAGTTACACCCGGACAGGGATAAAGGCTGAAGCTTTCTTT
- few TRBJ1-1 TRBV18 CASSRNGVEAFF TGTGCCAGCTCACGCAACGGGGTTGAAGCTTTCTTT
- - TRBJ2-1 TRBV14 CASSRGIYNEQFF TGTGCCAGCAGCCGCGGGATCTACAATGAGCAGTTCTTC
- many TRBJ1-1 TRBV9 CASSETGGMETEAFF TGTGCCAGCAGCGAAACTGGGGGCATGGAGACTGAAGCTTTCTTT
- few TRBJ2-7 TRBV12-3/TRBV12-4 CASSKDRSYEQYF TGTGCCAGCAGTAAGGACAGAAGCTACGAGCAGTACTTC
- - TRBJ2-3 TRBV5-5 CASSLWSDTQYF TGTGCCAGCAGCTTGTGGTCGGATACGCAGTATTTT
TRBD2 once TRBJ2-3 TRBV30 CAWRGDSRGEYF TGTGCCTGGAGAGGGGACTCCCGGGGGGAGTATTTT
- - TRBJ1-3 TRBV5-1 CASSGRQGNGNTIYF TGCGCCAGCAGCGGTAGGCAGGGGAATGGAAACACCATATATTTT
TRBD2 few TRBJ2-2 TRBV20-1 CSGTSGRLATGELFF TGCAGTGGGACTAGCGGGAGGTTGGCCACCGGGGAGCTGTTTTTT
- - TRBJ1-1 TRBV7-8 CASSRTEMNTEAFF TGTGCCAGCAGTCGCACAGAGATGAACACTGAAGCTTTCTTT
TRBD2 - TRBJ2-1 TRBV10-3 CAISVSSGSSYNEQFF TGTGCCATCAGTGTAAGTAGCGGGAGCTCCTACAATGAGCAGTTCTTC
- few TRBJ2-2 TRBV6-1 CASSRGRAGELFF TGTGCCAGCAGCCGAGGGCGCGCCGGGGAGCTGTTTTTT
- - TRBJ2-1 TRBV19 CASSRGNGFNEQFF TGTGCCAGTAGTAGGGGCAACGGATTCAATGAGCAGTTCTTC
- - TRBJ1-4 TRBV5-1 CASSLNRAAGEKLFF TGCGCCAGCAGCTTGAATCGAGCGGCGGGGGAAAAACTGTTTTTT
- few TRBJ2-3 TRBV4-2 CASSRTREIGTDTQYF TGTGCCAGCAGCCGAACTAGGGAGATAGGTACAGATACGCAGTATTTT
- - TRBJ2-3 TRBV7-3 CASRAQEVDTQYF TGTGCCAGCAGGGCCCAAGAAGTAGATACGCAGTATTTT
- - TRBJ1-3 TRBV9 CASSGAGGFAGNTIYF TGTGCCAGCAGCGGCGCGGGAGGGTTCGCCGGAAACACCATATATTTT
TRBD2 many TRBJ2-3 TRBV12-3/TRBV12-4 CASSSGLAGTDTQYF TGTGCCAGCAGTTCGGGACTAGCGGGCACAGATACGCAGTATTTT
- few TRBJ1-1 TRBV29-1 CSADNTEAFF TGCAGCGCTGACAACACTGAAGCTTTCTTT
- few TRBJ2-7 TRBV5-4 CASSTFERASYEQYF TGTGCCAGCAGCACATTTGAGCGGGCCTCCTACGAGCAGTACTTC
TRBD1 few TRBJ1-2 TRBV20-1 CSAPGTGENYGYTF TGCAGTGCCCCGGGGACAGGAGAAAACTATGGCTACACCTTC
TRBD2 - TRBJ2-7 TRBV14 CASSHSGSAYEQYF TGTGCCAGCAGCCATAGCGGGAGTGCCTACGAGCAGTACTTC
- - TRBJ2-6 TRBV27 CASRTTGANVLTF TGTGCCAGCAGGACCACTGGGGCCAACGTCCTGACTTTC
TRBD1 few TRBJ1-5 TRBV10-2 CASSDFGTGGLNQPQHF TGCGCCAGCAGTGATTTTGGGACAGGGGGCTTAAATCAGCCCCAGCATTTT
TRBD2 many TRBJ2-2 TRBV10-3 CATRTSGTTGELFF TGTGCCACCCGGACTAGCGGAACCACCGGGGAGCTGTTTTTT
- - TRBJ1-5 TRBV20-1 CSAPDRWSQSQHF TGCAGTGCTCCGGACCGATGGTCGCAGTCCCAGCATTTT